This is a list of T cell receptor beta chains from one sample in a study of PD-1 blockade in classical Hodgkin lymphoma. Data came from immunoSEQ multiplex PCR; TCRdb stores just in-frame clones and leaves some out. This table holds some 90,000 clones, around nine tenths found once. This specimen was peripheral blood mononuclear cells (PBMCs), taken before the second cycle of nivolumab. These receptors all come from a human donor with classical Hodgkin lymphoma. The CDR3 runs from the conserved cysteine through the conserved F or W. The D gene is left open where the match is weak. Expanded clones get a size class; other rows say once, few or many, or leave the size out.

j_call,clone_size,v_call,d_call,cdr3_nt,cdr3_aa
TRBJ1-1,NA,TRBV28,NA,TGTGCCAGCAAAAAAACAGAACTAATACCGTCGTTT,CASKKTELIPSF
TRBJ2-5,NA,TRBV5-4,NA,TGTGCCAGCAGCTTGGCTGGCACTCCTCCCCTTGGGCAGTACTTC,CASSLAGTPPLGQYF
TRBJ1-1,NA,TRBV5-6,NA,TGTGCCAGCAGCCATATTCTGGAGGGACTCTCTGAAGCTTTCTTT,CASSHILEGLSEAFF
TRBJ2-7,NA,TRBV18,NA,TGTGCCAGCTCACCACCGGCCAGGGGAGCCTACGAGCAGTACTTC,CASSPPARGAYEQYF
TRBJ2-7,NA,TRBV30,TRBD1,TGTGCCTGGGGACAGGGGACCCCAACCTACGAGCAGTACTTC,CAWGQGTPTYEQYF
TRBJ1-4,NA,TRBV7-9,TRBD1,TGTGCCAGCAGCTCTCAGGCAGGGGGGGCTGAAAAACTGTTTTTT,CASSSQAGGAEKLFF
TRBJ2-2,NA,TRBV7-7,NA,TGTGCTAGCAGCTTAGCCGCCGGTTCCGACACCGGGGAGCTGTTTTTT,CASSLAAGSDTGELFF
TRBJ1-2,NA,TRBV28,NA,TGTGCCAGCCGAAGGTTAGCTAACTATGGCTACACCTTC,CASRRLANYGYTF
TRBJ2-3,NA,TRBV5-1,TRBD2,TGCGCCAGCAGCCCGAGCGGGATCCGCACAGATACGCAGTATTTT,CASSPSGIRTDTQYF
TRBJ1-1,NA,TRBV6-5,TRBD1,TGTGCCAGCAGTGGACGAGACAGGGGGGGCACTGAAGCTTTCTTT,CASSGRDRGGTEAFF
TRBJ1-1,NA,TRBV28,NA,TGTGCCAGCAGTTTCGACAACCCCAGGGGAGGAAAAGCTTTCTTT,CASSFDNPRGGKAFF
TRBJ1-5,once,TRBV15,NA,TGTGCCACCAGCAGGGACGGTAACAATCAGCCCCAGCATTTT,CATSRDGNNQPQHF
TRBJ2-7,NA,TRBV7-9,TRBD2,TGTGCCAGCAGCTTAGCGGCTAGCGGGAGTCCCTACGAGCAGTACTTC,CASSLAASGSPYEQYF
TRBJ1-1,NA,TRBV4-1,NA,TGCGCCAGCAGCCTAGCCGACACCCCGTACACTGAAGCTTTCTTT,CASSLADTPYTEAFF
TRBJ1-1,NA,TRBV30,NA,TGTGCCTGGAGTAGGGCTGGCACTGAAGCTTTCTTT,CAWSRAGTEAFF
TRBJ2-5,NA,TRBV9,TRBD2,TGTGCCAGCAGCGTAAACCCGGGACTAGCGGGACCCCAAGAGACCCAGTACTTC,CASSVNPGLAGPQETQYF
TRBJ2-7,NA,TRBV20-1,NA,TGCAGTGCCAAGTCTTACGAGCAGTACTTC,CSAKSYEQYF
TRBJ2-5,NA,TRBV5-6,NA,TGTGCCAGCAGCTTACGGCAGGGAGGAGAGACCCAGTACTTC,CASSLRQGGETQYF
TRBJ2-1,NA,TRBV27,TRBD2,TGTGCCAGCGCTCCTGGGGAGGGTAATGAGCAGTTCTTC,CASAPGEGNEQFF
TRBJ1-1,NA,TRBV11-2,NA,TGTGCCAGCAGCTCTGGGCCTAACACTGAAGCTTTCTTT,CASSSGPNTEAFF
TRBJ2-5,NA,TRBV28,TRBD2,TGTGCCAGCAGACTAGCGGATCAAGAGACCCAGTACTTC,CASRLADQETQYF
TRBJ2-1,NA,TRBV30,NA,TGTGCCTGGAGTCCCCGGTACAATGAGCAGTTCTTC,CAWSPRYNEQFF
TRBJ1-2,NA,TRBV19,NA,TGTGCCAGTAGTATTAGTGGCAGGGCGAACTATGGCTACACCTTC,CASSISGRANYGYTF
TRBJ2-7,NA,TRBV28,TRBD1,TGTGCCAGCAGACTAAGACAGGGGCGCTACGAGCAGTACTTC,CASRLRQGRYEQYF
TRBJ1-4,NA,TRBV10-1,NA,TGCGCCAGCAGTGAGTGGTCAGCGGGGGATGAAAAACTGTTTTTT,CASSEWSAGDEKLFF
TRBJ2-5,NA,TRBV7-8,TRBD1,TGTGCCAGTCAGGGGGCGGGGGAGACCCAGTACTTC,CASQGAGETQYF
TRBJ2-5,NA,TRBV30,TRBD1,TGTGCCTGGAAACGTTTTCAGGGGGCCCAGTACTTC,CAWKRFQGAQYF